Sequencing of this T cell receptor beta chain was carried out in a study of CD8 T cells in Susac syndrome. General study points: It was acknowledged in the study that the number of individuals who were included in its TCR sequencing and HLA analysis was relatively small.

On this clonotype: Its cognate antigen is unknown.

The RNA input was 0.5 to 1 ug, and it was reverse transcribed with random hexamers. Multiplex immunoSEQ PCR targeted 54 Vbeta and 13 Jbeta TCR beta segments. In TCRdb, the immunoSEQ multiplex PCR reads were re-called with MiXCR into one record per CDR3 protein. The table has about 200,000 distinct CDR3 sequences, about 95% seen once. Germline V gene lookup returns CDR1 MRHNA and CDR2 SNTAGT. The CDR3 is 11 residues long. Trimming stripped 8 bases from V and 5 bases from J, with 9 bases between. Sequencing of TCR beta drew on CD8+ and CD4+ T cells from blood. Included as multiple sclerosis controls were treatment-naive patients who had stable or active relapsing-remitting disease.

This clonotype originated in a human donor with multiple sclerosis. The gene calls are TRBV6-4 and TRBJ2-5; D gene ambiguous. Sequencing used CD4+ T cells from PBMCs. CDR3 protein: CASPWSETQYF. The CDR3 nucleotides are TGTGCCAGCCCTTGGAGTGAGACCCAGTACTTC.